This T cell receptor (beta chain) was sequenced during a study of T cell responses to AZD1222 COVID-19 vaccine. As for the study in general: Researchers grouped second doses given at about 4 or about 12 weeks into one pool.

The study, taken as a whole, reports: Donors skewed white British and female; clonal diversity was possibly underestimated. Unmutated regions of variants are reportedly targeted by nearly half of spike-specific TCRs. In all cases, repertoires were sampled only after the peak T cell response.

This table comes from immunoSEQ multiplex PCR, and its TCRdb copy is limited to in-frame clones, with some not included. This sample has 110,000 to 150,000 clones, with 70% to 90% found just once. About this clone: The antigen remains undetermined.

CDR3 length: 12 amino acids. In germline, CDR1 is MNHNY, CDR2 SVGAGI (reference sequence). The V end was cut by 5 bases, the J end by 8 bases, with 12 bases between. The sequence was obtained from an adult in good health. This material consisted of peripheral blood, taken on day 0 of AZD1222 vaccination. This chain uses TRBV6-6 with TRBJ1-2; a possible D gene is TRBD1 (6 bases). CDR3: CASSTSGGGYTF. CDR3 in DNA: TGTGCCAGCAGTACCTCCGGGGGCGGCTACACCTTC.